These 30 T cell receptor beta chains were sequenced from one sample in a study of post-analysis software for immune sequencing data. The authors incorporated unique molecular identifiers into the TCR beta cDNA libraries. TCRdb analysed the PCR reads with MiXCR anew, one entry per CDR3 protein. Of hundreds of thousands of distinct CDR3 sequences detected, roughly 30% appear once; the ten largest clones hold 0.55% to 0.65%. The antigens of these receptors remain unknown. Study results and caveats: Among 5 or 6 TRBV segments more frequent in patients than controls were TRBV5-6, TRBV5-1 and TRBV20-1.

The sequencing sample was made of blood. These receptors all come from a girl aged 10-17 years with multiple sclerosis.

In nucleotides, the CDR3 is TGTGCCAGCACCCTTGGCGTGAGGGGAGGCTACACCTTC. Protein product: CASTLGVRGGYTF. The chain links TRBV12-3 or TRBV12-4 to TRBJ1-2; D might be TRBD1 (5 bases). The CDR3 runs to 13 residues. The ends were cut back, 7 bases at V and 8 bases at J, with 17 bases in the middle.

The rearrangement links TRBV5-1 to TRBJ2-3; 7 nucleotides agree with TRBD2. The junction had 7 bases not matched to a gene; V was cut back by 3 bases and J by 6 bases. The CDR3 contains 14 residues. Germline V gene sequence: CDR1 SGHRS, CDR2 YFSETQ. DNA for the CDR3: TGCGCCAGCAGCTACGGACTAGATGCCGATACGCAGTATTTT. Translated, it gives CASSYGLDADTQYF.

The rearrangement uses TRBV20-1 and TRBJ2-7; no clear D gene. The tail of the sequence fits TRBJ2-5 better, so the J call may be wrong. The CDR3 has 18 amino acids. Germline CDR1 reads DFQATT; CDR2 reads SNEGSKA (reference sequence). Here the CDR3 DNA reads TGCAGTGCTAGAGTTTTTGGAGCAGGTACTTTCGTTCGAGAGACCCAGTACTTC. This gives the protein CSARVFGAGTFVRETQYF.

The chain has TRBV15 and TRBJ1-2; TRBD1 is a possible D gene (5 bases). Germline V gives CDR1 LNHNV, CDR2 YYDKDF (reference sequence). Trimming removed 5 bases from V and 8 bases from J, with 15 bases in between. CDR3 length equals 13 residues. As DNA, the CDR3 is TGTGCCACCAGCCCCGCGACAGTCAGGGGCTACACCTTC. Encoded protein: CATSPATVRGYTF.

The chain joins TRBV4-3 to TRBJ2-3; D perhaps matches TRBD1 (5 bases). This CDR3 contains 14 residues. Per germline, CDR1 LGHNA and CDR2 YSLEER. Trimming shortened V by 0 bases and J by 8 bases, and 12 bases separated the two germline ends. CDR3 DNA sequence: TGCGCCAGCAGCCAAGATCCGGCCCAGGGTACGCAGTATTTT. It specifies CASSQDPAQGTQYF.

This clonotype was observed a handful of times. V and J are TRBV29-1 and TRBJ1-2, with D possibly being TRBD1 (5 bases). The V gene's germline CDR1 is SQVTM and CDR2 ANQGSEA. The CDR3 sequence is 11 residues long. V was pared by 6 bases and J by 8 bases, with 13 bases between. CDR3 residues: CSVPAWGGYTF. The CDR3 DNA reads as TGCAGCGTGCCGGCGTGGGGCGGCTACACCTTC. Based on the CDR3 plus reference TRBV29-1 and TRBJ1-2, the full variable domain is SAVISQKPSRDICQRGTSLTIQCQVDSQVTMMFWYRQQPGQSLTLIATANQGSEATYESGFVIDKFPISRPNLTFSTLTVSNMSPEDSSIYLCSVPAWGGYTFGSGTRLTVV.

The chain uses TRBV27 and TRBJ2-7; 8 nucleotides agree with TRBD1. Unmatched junction bases numbered 6, after V lost 6 bases and J lost 5 bases. The CDR3 length is 13 residues. Germline lookup yields CDR1 MNHEY and CDR2 SMNVEV (reference sequence). The CDR3 loop reads CASRRTGNHEQYF. Written as DNA, the CDR3 is TGTGCCAGCAGGAGGACAGGGAATCACGAGCAGTACTTC.

J is TRBJ1-6 and V is TRBV9; D is ambiguous. This CDR3 is 16 amino acids long. V shed 1 base and J shed 0 bases, with 8 bases lying between them. CDR1 and CDR2 from the germline V gene are SGDLS and YYNGEE. The CDR3 loop reads CASSVTASSYNSPLHF. The CDR3 bases are TGTGCCAGCAGCGTAACGGCAAGCTCCTATAATTCACCCCTCCACTTT.

This clonotype appeared many times. This chain connects TRBV29-1 to TRBJ2-5, with TRBD1 matching over 8 bases. The V segment lost 6 bases and the J segment 4 bases; nucleotides outside the gene matches: 7. Per germline, CDR1 SQVTM and CDR2 ANQGSEA. This CDR3 spans 13 amino acids. This CDR3 is CSVSQGVGETQYF. CDR3 sequence (DNA): TGCAGCGTCTCACAGGGGGTAGGAGAGACCCAGTACTTC.

Concerning this clonotype: The junction differs from germline at one of its ends, possibly a read error. CDR3 DNA: TGTGCCAGCAGCGGTACGGTGGCGGGGGGCGGCAGTGAGACCCGGTACTTC. Encoded protein: CASSGTVAGGGSETRYF. V and J are TRBV9 and TRBJ2-5; 8 bases match TRBD2. The CDR3 sequence is 17 residues long. Germline CDR1 and CDR2: SGDLS and YYNGEE.

This clonotype appeared a few times. The rearrangement joins TRBV6-6 to TRBJ2-7; 8 nucleotides align to TRBD1. There are 16 residues in the CDR3. The ends lost 0 bases at V and 1 base at J; junction bases unmatched: 5. Germline CDR1 MNHNY, CDR2 SVGAGI (reference sequence). The CDR3 reads CASSYSIGQGSYEQYF. Here the CDR3 DNA reads TGTGCCAGCAGTTACTCGATCGGACAGGGTTCCTACGAGCAGTACTTC.

The rearrangement uses TRBV5-1 and TRBJ2-4, with 8 bases lining up with TRBD1. The J call is doubtful: the DNA matches TRBJ2-5 better. CDR1 SGHRS and CDR2 YFSETQ come from the germline V gene. CDR3 length: 14 amino acids. CDR3 nucleotide sequence: TGCGCCAGCAGGGGACAGGCCGCCGGGGAGACCCAGTACTTC. Protein sequence: CASRGQAAGETQYF.

This clonotype was recorded a few times. The rearrangement joins TRBV11-2 to TRBJ2-7; 7 positions agree with TRBD1. V lost 5 bases to trimming and J lost 3 bases; unmatched junction nucleotides: 16. Germline V gives CDR1 SGHAT, CDR2 FQNNGV. The CDR3 is 17 residues long. Written as DNA, the CDR3 is TGTGCCAGCAGCACATTAATGTTAACAGGGGTCCGCTACGAGCAGTACTTC. Translated, it gives CASSTLMLTGVRYEQYF.

The chain recombines TRBV5-5 with TRBJ1-2, with 7 bases identical to TRBD1. V lost 3 bases to trimming and J lost 2 bases; unmatched junction nucleotides: 10. The V gene's germline CDR1 is SGHKS and CDR2 YYEKEE (reference sequence). The CDR3 is 16 amino acids. CDR3 protein: CASSSVLAGGNYGYTF. The CDR3 bases are TGTGCCAGCAGCTCGGTTCTGGCAGGGGGAAACTATGGCTACACCTTC. Based on the CDR3 plus reference TRBV5-5 and TRBJ1-2, the full variable domain is DAGVTQSPTHLIKTRGQQVTLRCSPISGHKSVSWYQQVLGQGPQFIFQYYEKEERGRGNFPDRFSARQFPNYSSELNVNALLLGDSALYLCASSSVLAGGNYGYTFGSGTRLTVV.

V usage is TRBV7-2 and J usage is TRBJ2-7; D tentatively fits TRBD1 or TRBD2 (6 bases each). The CDR3 runs 13 residues. V shed 6 bases and J shed 6 bases, with 15 bases lying between them. Per the germline V gene, CDR1 is SGHTA and CDR2 is FQGNSA. The CDR3 sequence is CASRLGSGAEQYF. The CDR3 nucleotides are TGTGCCAGCAGGCTAGGGTCGGGGGCCGAGCAGTACTTC.

This clonotype was seen at least ten times. An end of the junction does not agree with germline; a read error may underlie this. The chain combines TRBV5-1 with TRBJ2-1; tentative D call: TRBD1 (6 bases). CDR1 is SGHRS, CDR2 YFSETQ, per germline. The CDR3 runs 15 residues. The CDR3 DNA reads as TGTGCCAGCAGCTCCGGGACAAACTCCTACAATGAGCAGTTCTTC. This gives the protein CASSSGTNSYNEQFF. The full variable domain, its missing parts supplied by reference TRBV5-1 and TRBJ2-1, is KAGVTQTPRYLIKTRGQQVTLSCSPISGHRSVSWYQQTPGQGLQFLFEYFSETQRNKGNFPGRFSGRQFSNSRSEMNVSTLELGDSALYLCASSSGTNSYNEQFFGPGTRLTVL.

The chain carries TRBV9 and TRBJ2-7, with D tentatively TRBD2 (7 bases). The CDR3 has 17 residues. Trimming pared 0 bases from V and 5 bases from J, leaving 21 bases between. Germline V gene sequence: CDR1 SGDLS, CDR2 YYNGEE. The DNA for the CDR3 is TGTGCCAGCAGCGTAGCTACGGGGGGCGCGTTGGTGGACGAGCAGTACTTC. As protein: CASSVATGGALVDEQYF.

This clonotype was recorded at least ten times. This chain uses TRBV29-1 with TRBJ2-1, with unresolved D. V was trimmed by 5 bases and J by 9 bases, leaving 17 bases between them. CDR1 and CDR2 from the germline V gene are SQVTM and ANQGSEA. The CDR3 is 13 amino acids. The CDR3, as DNA: TGCAGCGTTAGAACCTTATACGACGGTGAGCAGTTCTTC. This codes for CSVRTLYDGEQFF.

The sample holds a few counts of this clonotype. V and J are TRBV5-6 and TRBJ2-7; 7 nucleotides line up with TRBD2. CDR3 length: 15 amino acids. Losses at the gene ends were 5 bases for V and 2 bases for J; bases not matched to a gene: 10. The V gene's germline CDR1 is SGHDT and CDR2 YYEEEE. CDR3 sequence (DNA): TGTGCCAGCAGTCTCTTGCGGGAGATAGCCTACGAGCAGTACTTC. Amino acids: CASSLLREIAYEQYF.

This clonotype occurred many times. A junction end diverges from the germline sequence, so it may reflect a read error. The chain employs TRBV5-1 and TRBJ2-1; 7 bases fit TRBD2. Germline V lookup: CDR1 SGHRS, CDR2 YFSETQ. The length of the CDR3 is 15 residues. As DNA, the CDR3 is TGTGCCAGCAGTCCCGGGAGGAGCTCCTACAATGAGCAGTTCTTC. Translated: CASSPGRSSYNEQFF.

This clonotype was seen many times. The chain's CDR3 is CSVEIRYRNIQYF. The DNA for the CDR3 is TGCAGCGTTGAAATCAGGTACAGGAACATTCAGTACTTC. The genes are TRBV29-1 and TRBJ2-4, with D possibly TRBD1 on 5 matching bases. Germline V gene sequence: CDR1 SQVTM, CDR2 ANQGSEA. The CDR3 length is 13 residues. V was clipped by 2 bases and J by 7 bases, with 12 bases between them.

The chain joins TRBV5-1 to TRBJ1-2, with D perhaps matching TRBD1 (5 bases). The V gene's germline CDR1 is SGHRS and CDR2 YFSETQ. V gave up 0 bases and J gave up 5 bases, with 14 bases separating them. This CDR3 is built from 15 residues. CDR3 loop: CASSLAGADLYGYTF. The DNA of the CDR3 is TGCGCCAGCAGCTTGGCCGGGGCTGACCTATATGGCTACACCTTC.

The gene calls are TRBV5-1 and TRBJ1-6, with 7 bases that match TRBD1. Unmatched junction bases numbered 11, after V lost 5 bases and J lost 9 bases. Germline CDR1 and CDR2: SGHRS and YFSETQ. The CDR3 runs to 15 residues. CDR3 DNA sequence: TGCGCCAGCAGACAAGATAGGGACAGACTTTCACCCCTCCACTTT. Translation gives CASRQDRDRLSPLHF.

The V and J genes are TRBV10-2 and TRBJ2-3, with TRBD2 matching 7 bases. Germline trimming cut 6 bases from V and 0 bases from J; bases unmatched to any gene: 3. There are 14 residues in the CDR3. Germline V gene sequence: CDR1 WSHSY, CDR2 SAAADI. The CDR3, as DNA: TGCGCCAGCAGCGAACTAGCGAGCACAGATACGCAGTATTTT. This gives the protein CASSELASTDTQYF.

The CDR3 bases are TGTGCCAGCAGCGTAGGGCGAGCCACAGATACGCAGTATTTT. Its protein product is CASSVGRATDTQYF. This chain links TRBV9 with TRBJ2-3; D gene unclear. Germline CDR1 reads SGDLS; CDR2 reads YYNGEE. Trimming cost V 0 bases and J 2 bases, with 7 bases left between them. CDR3 length equals 14 residues. Combining the CDR3 with reference TRBV9 and TRBJ2-3 gives the whole variable domain DSGVTQTPKHLITATGQRVTLRCSPRSGDLSVYWYQQSLDQGLQFLIQYYNGEERAKGNILERFSAQQFPDLHSELNLSSLELGDSALYFCASSVGRATDTQYFGPGTRLTVL.

This clonotype was recorded a few times. The chain is built from TRBV29-1 and TRBJ1-5, with TRBD1 as a possible D gene (6 bases). This CDR3 spans 17 amino acids. V lost 5 bases, J lost 5 bases, and 25 bases lay in between. Germline V CDR1 and CDR2: SQVTM, ANQGSEA. The CDR3 sequence is CSVRLGGTPWVDQPQHF. CDR3 bases: TGCAGCGTTCGACTGGGGGGCACACCCTGGGTGGATCAGCCCCAGCATTTT. The variable domain in full, with the rest retrieved from reference TRBV29-1 and TRBJ1-5, is SAVISQKPSRDICQRGTSLTIQCQVDSQVTMMFWYRQQPGQSLTLIATANQGSEATYESGFVIDKFPISRPNLTFSTLTVSNMSPEDSSIYLCSVRLGGTPWVDQPQHFGDGTRLSIL.

This clonotype has just a few counts. The J gene is TRBJ2-2, the V gene TRBV4-3; D perhaps matches TRBD2 (5 bases). Trimming shortened V by 0 bases and J by 3 bases, and 17 bases separated the two germline ends. This CDR3 is built from 18 residues. Germline values: CDR1 LGHNA, CDR2 YSLEER. CDR3 bases: TGCGCCAGCAGCCAAGAATCCCGGGGTTGGGGATACACCGGGGAGCTGTTTTTT. As protein: CASSQESRGWGYTGELFF.

This clonotype has a handful of counts. The chain carries TRBV6-2 or TRBV6-3 and TRBJ2-3, with TRBD2 matching 7 bases. Germline V CDR1 and CDR2: MNHEY, SVGEGT. CDR3 size: 15 residues. With 4 bases clipped from V and 3 bases from J, the junction kept 7 bases outside the gene matches. The CDR3: CASSLGAGATDTQYF. CDR3 DNA: TGTGCCAGCAGTTTAGGGGCGGGAGCGACAGATACGCAGTATTTT.

This rearrangement joins TRBV20-1 to TRBJ2-1; maybe TRBD2 (7 bases). CDR1 and CDR2 (germline): DFQATT, SNEGSKA (reference sequence). CDR3 length: 16 residues. Trimming removed 6 bases at V and 5 bases at J, with 23 bases between. The CDR3 region is CSANHYRGGDNNEQFF. Written as DNA, the CDR3 is TGCAGTGCAAACCACTACCGTGGGGGGGACAACAATGAGCAGTTCTTC.

The rearrangement joins TRBV4-2 to TRBJ2-2; 9 nucleotides agree with TRBD1. V was pared by 1 base and J by 6 bases, with 6 bases of the junction left unmatched. Germline V CDR1 and CDR2: LGHNA, YNFKEQ. This CDR3 has 16 residues. CDR3 DNA sequence: TGTGCCAGCAGCCAAGCCGGACAGGGGATTCCCGGGGAGCTGTTTTTT. This gives the protein CASSQAGQGIPGELFF.